This T cell receptor (beta chain) was observed in a study of cytomegalovirus exposure and HLA in healthy donors. Amplification used 60 Vbeta primers and 13 Jbeta primers. Clones were sequenced by immunoSEQ multiplex PCR, and TCRdb holds only the in-frame ones, with some missing. The profile covers approximately 93,000 clones, with approximately 80% appearing a single time and about 3.3% taken by the ten largest. V was clipped by 3 bases and J by 9 bases, with 8 bases between them. Germline values: CDR1 MNHNS, CDR2 SASEGT. The CDR3 is 11 amino acids. Findings and limits, study-wide: Within the data, a cluster of highly shared sequence variants was likely a sequencing artifact.

About this clone: Its antigen remains unknown.

The chain has TRBV6-1 and TRBJ1-1; no definite D call. Sequenced input: PBMCs. The source of this sequence is a woman in her thirties or forties in good health and CMV-seronegative. This CDR3 reads CASSDMRKAFF. The CDR3 DNA reads as TGTGCCAGCAGTGATATGCGCAAAGCTTTCTTT.